This T cell receptor beta chain was profiled in a study of control samples from healthy donors and cancer patients. The method was immunoSEQ multiplex PCR; TCRdb's version includes in-frame clones alone and lacks a portion of them. The table includes around 130,000 clones, just over 90% detected once. The germline CDR1 and CDR2 sequences are KGHSH and LQKENI. J lost 5 bases, V lost 3 bases, and 6 bases had no gene match. The CDR3 covers 15 residues. The source material was PBMCs. V is TRBV18 and J is TRBJ1-4; TRBD1 matches 7 bases. This receptor was identified in a man aged 45-65 years with head and neck cancer. CDR3 in amino acids: CASSPPGTVNEKLFF. The CDR3 DNA reads TGTGCCAGCTCACCCCCGGGGACAGTAAATGAAAAACTGTTTTTT. The variable domain in full, with the rest retrieved from reference TRBV18 and TRBJ1-4, is NAGVMQNPRHLVRRRGQEARLRCSPMKGHSHVYWYRQLPEEGLKFMVYLQKENIIDESGMPKERFSAEFPKEGPSILRIQQVVRGDSAAYFCASSPPGTVNEKLFFGSGTQLSVL.